This T cell receptor (beta chain) came from a study of cytomegalovirus exposure and HLA in healthy donors. Germline V lookup: CDR1 MNHEY, CDR2 SMNVEV (reference sequence). CDR3 length equals 14 residues. Trimming stripped 7 bases from V and 0 bases from J, with 10 bases between. This clone was recorded only once. What it binds is unknown. Study conclusions and caveats: An ancestry cluster, one associated with Asian ancestry, reportedly showed fewer N-insertions than the roughly 700-donor mean in a later analysis.

Vbeta (60) and Jbeta (13) primers were used in the PCR. Using immunoSEQ multiplex PCR, the repertoire was profiled, and TCRdb retains in-frame clones only, with some absent. In the table there are 250,000 to 350,000 clones, approximately 90% of which are singletons. The gene calls are TRBV27 and TRBJ2-1; D is possibly TRBD1 (6 bases). The sequenced material came from PBMCs. The clonotype was recovered from a man aged 40-49 years in good health and CMV-seropositive. The CDR3 loop reads CASTGASSYNEQFF. CDR3 in DNA: TGTGCCAGCACAGGGGCGAGCTCCTACAATGAGCAGTTCTTC.